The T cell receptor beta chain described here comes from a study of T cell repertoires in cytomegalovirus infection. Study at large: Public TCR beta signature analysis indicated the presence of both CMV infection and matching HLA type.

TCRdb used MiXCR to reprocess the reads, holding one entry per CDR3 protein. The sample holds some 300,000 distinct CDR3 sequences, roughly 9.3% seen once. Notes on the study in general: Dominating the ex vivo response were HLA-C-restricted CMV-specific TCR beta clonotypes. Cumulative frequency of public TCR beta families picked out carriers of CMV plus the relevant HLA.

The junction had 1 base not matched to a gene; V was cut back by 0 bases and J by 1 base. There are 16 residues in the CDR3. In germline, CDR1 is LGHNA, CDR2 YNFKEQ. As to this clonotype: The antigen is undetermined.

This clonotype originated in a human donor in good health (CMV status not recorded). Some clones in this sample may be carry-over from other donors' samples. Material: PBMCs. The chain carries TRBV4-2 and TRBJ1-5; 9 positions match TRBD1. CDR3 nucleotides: TGTGCCAGCAGCCAAGAGGACAGGGGAAGCAATCAGCCCCAGCATTTT. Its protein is CASSQEDRGSNQPQHF.